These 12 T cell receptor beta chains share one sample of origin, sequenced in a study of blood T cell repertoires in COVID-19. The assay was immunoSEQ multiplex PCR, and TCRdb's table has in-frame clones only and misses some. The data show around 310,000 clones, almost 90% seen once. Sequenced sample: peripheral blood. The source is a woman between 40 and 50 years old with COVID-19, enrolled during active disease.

This chain's CDR3 is CASSLAGVQAGDTQYF. CDR3 DNA: TGTGCCAGCAGCTTAGCCGGGGTCCAAGCGGGAGATACGCAGTATTTT. The V and J genes are TRBV7-2 and TRBJ2-3; weak D call: TRBD2 (6 bases). The V end lost 0 bases, the J end lost 5 bases, and 15 bases lay between the germline ends. The CDR3 extends over 16 amino acids. Germline values: CDR1 SGHTA, CDR2 FQGNSA.

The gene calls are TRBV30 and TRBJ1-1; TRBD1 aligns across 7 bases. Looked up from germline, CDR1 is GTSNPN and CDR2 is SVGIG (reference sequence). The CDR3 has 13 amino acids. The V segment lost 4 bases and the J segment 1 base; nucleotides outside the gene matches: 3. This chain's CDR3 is CAWKAGGNTEAFF. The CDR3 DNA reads TGTGCCTGGAAAGCAGGGGGGAACACTGAAGCTTTCTTT. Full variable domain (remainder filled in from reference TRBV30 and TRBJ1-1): SQTIHQWPATLVQPVGSPLSLECTVEGTSNPNLYWYRQAAGRGLQLLFYSVGIGQISSEVPQNLSASRPQDRQFILSSKKLLLSDSGFYLCAWKAGGNTEAFFGQGTRLTVV.

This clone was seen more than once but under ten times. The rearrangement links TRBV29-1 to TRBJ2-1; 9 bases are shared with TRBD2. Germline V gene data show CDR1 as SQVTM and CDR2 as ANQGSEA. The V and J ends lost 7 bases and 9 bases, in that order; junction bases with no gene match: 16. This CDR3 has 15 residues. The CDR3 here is CSALAGVPESSEQFF. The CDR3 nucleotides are TGCAGCGCCTTAGCGGGAGTTCCTGAATCGAGTGAGCAGTTCTTC.

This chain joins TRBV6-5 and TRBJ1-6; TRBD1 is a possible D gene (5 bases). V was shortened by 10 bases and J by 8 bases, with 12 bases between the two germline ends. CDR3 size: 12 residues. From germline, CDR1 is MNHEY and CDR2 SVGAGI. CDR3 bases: TGTGCCACCTCGTCAGGGTATTCACCCCTCCACTTT. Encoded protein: CATSSGYSPLHF.

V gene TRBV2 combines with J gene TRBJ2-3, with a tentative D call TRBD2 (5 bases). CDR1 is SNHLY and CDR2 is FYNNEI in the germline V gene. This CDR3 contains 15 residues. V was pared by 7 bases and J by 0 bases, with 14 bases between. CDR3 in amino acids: CASIQAATSTDTQYF. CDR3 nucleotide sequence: TGTGCCAGCATCCAAGCGGCCACTAGCACAGATACGCAGTATTTT.

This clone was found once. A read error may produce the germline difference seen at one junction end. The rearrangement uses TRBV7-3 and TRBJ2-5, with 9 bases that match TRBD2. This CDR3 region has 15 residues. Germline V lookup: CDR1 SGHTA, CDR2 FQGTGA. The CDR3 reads CASSLTGTSIETQYF. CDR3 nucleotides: TGTGCCAGCAGCCTAACCGGGACTAGCATCGAGACCCAGTACTTC.

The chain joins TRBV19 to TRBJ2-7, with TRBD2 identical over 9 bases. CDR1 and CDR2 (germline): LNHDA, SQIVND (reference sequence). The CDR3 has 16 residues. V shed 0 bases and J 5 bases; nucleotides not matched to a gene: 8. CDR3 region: CASSIDRDSGSDEQYF. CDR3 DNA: TGTGCCAGTAGTATAGATCGCGATAGCGGGAGTGACGAGCAGTACTTC.

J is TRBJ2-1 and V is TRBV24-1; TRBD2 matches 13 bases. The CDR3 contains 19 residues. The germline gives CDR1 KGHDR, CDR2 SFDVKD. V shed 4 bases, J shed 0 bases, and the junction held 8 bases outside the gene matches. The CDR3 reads CATSDWTSGGSSSYNEQFF. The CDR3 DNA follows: TGTGCCACCAGTGACTGGACTAGCGGGGGCTCGAGCTCCTACAATGAGCAGTTCTTC.

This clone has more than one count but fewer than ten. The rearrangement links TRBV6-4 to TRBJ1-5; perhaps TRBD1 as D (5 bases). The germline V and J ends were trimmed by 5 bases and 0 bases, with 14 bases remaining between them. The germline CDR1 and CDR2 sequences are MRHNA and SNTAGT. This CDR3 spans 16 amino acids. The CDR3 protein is CASSPGLIGSNQPQHF. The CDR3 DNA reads TGTGCCAGCAGTCCGGGACTGATAGGTAGCAATCAGCCCCAGCATTTT.

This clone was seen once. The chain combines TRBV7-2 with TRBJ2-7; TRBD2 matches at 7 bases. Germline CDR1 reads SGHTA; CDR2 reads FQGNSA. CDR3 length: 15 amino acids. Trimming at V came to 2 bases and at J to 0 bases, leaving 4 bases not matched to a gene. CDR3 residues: CASSLLAGDSYEQYF. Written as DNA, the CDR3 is TGTGCCAGCAGCTTATTGGCGGGGGACTCCTACGAGCAGTACTTC.

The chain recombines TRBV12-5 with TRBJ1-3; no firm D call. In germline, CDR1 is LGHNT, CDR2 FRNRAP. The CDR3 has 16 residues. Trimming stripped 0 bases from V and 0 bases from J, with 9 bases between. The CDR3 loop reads CASGLVTGFSGNTIYF. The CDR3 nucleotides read TGTGCTAGTGGTTTGGTAACGGGATTCTCTGGAAACACCATATATTTT.

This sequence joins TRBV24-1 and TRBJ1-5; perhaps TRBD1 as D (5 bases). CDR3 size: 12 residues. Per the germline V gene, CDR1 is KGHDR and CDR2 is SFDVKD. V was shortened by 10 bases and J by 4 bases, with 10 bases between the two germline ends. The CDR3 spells CATQGDNQPQHF. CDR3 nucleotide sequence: TGTGCCACTCAGGGTGATAATCAGCCCCAGCATTTT.